This entry lists 2 T cell receptor beta chains sequenced from one sample in a study of neurological immune-mediated disorders. TCRdb re-derived calls from the 5' RACE reads in MiXCR, one entry per CDR3 protein. The table includes under 75,000 distinct CDR3 sequences, over 4% detected once. The sequenced material came from PBMCs. The receptors derive from a human donor with multiple sclerosis. The donor label of this sample is uncertain.

This clonotype was seen at least ten times. The chain uses TRBV6-6 and TRBJ1-1; TRBD1 matches at 8 bases. The junction had 5 bases not matched to a gene; V was cut back by 4 bases and J by 4 bases. Germline V gene sequence: CDR1 MNHNY, CDR2 SVGAGI (reference sequence). This CDR3 is 14 amino acids long. The CDR3 protein is CASSLRQGATEAFF. CDR3 DNA: TGTGCCAGCAGTTTAAGGCAGGGGGCCACTGAAGCTTTCTTT.

Ten or more counts support this clonotype. The CDR3 DNA reads TGTGCCAGCTCACCCCGCCGAGAGACCCAGTACTTC. Its translation is CASSPRRETQYF. This sequence joins TRBV18 and TRBJ2-5; D unclear. V was pared by 3 bases and J by 4 bases, with 6 bases between. Germline CDR1 KGHSH, CDR2 LQKENI. The CDR3 has 12 residues.